This T cell receptor beta chain was documented in a study of T cells in women clearing cervical HPV infection (dated 2018 in TCRdb). Regarding the study in general: Cases were approximately 25 women with histologically confirmed HPV16-related CIN3 or worse, including a couple of invasive cancers. Controls were 25 women whose single incident HPV16 infection cleared within 12 months without precancer or cancer developing. Case blood was taken at the visit when the lesion was first identified, whereas control blood was taken when infection was no longer detected. Among cases, blood sampling occurred a median of about 150 days after lesion detection, with an interquartile range of about 90 to 230 days. HLA typing was available for only a few women, so HLA type could not be excluded as a confounder. Nested within Costa Rica's Guanacaste HPV Natural History Study, an exploratory proof-of-principle case-control study compared TCR repertoires across cervical HPV16 outcomes. Cases were matched to controls by age within five years and by the year the sample was collected. Cases had a median age of roughly 35 years compared with 37 to 40 for controls, and baseline characteristics showed no significant differences between the groups. In the parent cohort, 10,049 women aged 18 or older were enrolled in Guanacaste, Costa Rica, during about 1992 to 1994 and then followed for under 8 years. As quality controls, five blinded duplicates were added to each group, bringing the total to about 60 samples made up of approximately 50 participants and approximately 10 replicates. General findings and caveats noted by the study authors: T-cell numbers per sample were unknown, so richness differences could reflect varying T-cell content rather than repertoire biology. Cases were distinguished from controls with an estimated AUC of almost 0.85 by random forest classifiers combining richness and V gene abundances. Because of the cross-sectional design, the study could not determine whether the associations came before infection or resulted from infection, and neither effector/memory subsets nor HPV-specific T cells were isolated. Lower TRBV6-7 relative abundance was observed in cases than in controls (about 0.099% versus 0.17%; Bonferroni P = 0.0008). CIN3+ cases had significantly higher TCR repertoire richness than controls across sequencing depths, but evenness did not differ between the groups.

Every participant had a single incident cervical HPV16 infection, and women with prevalent HPV16 infections were excluded. Cervical HPV DNA was detected by MY09/MY11 PCR and genotyped by dot-blot hybridization. Fifteen mL of heparinized blood were centrifuged, and the buffy coat was split into aliquots, frozen at -30 degrees C, and then kept at -80 degrees C. Genomic DNA was extracted from buffy coat specimens using QIAGEN kits. The immunoSEQ assay used multiplex PCR to amplify TCR beta CDR3 regions from an average of approximately 1,200 ng of genomic DNA per sample. Primer bias was corrected in the assay by using a complete synthetic TCR repertoire to establish an amplification baseline. The amplicons were sequenced on the Illumina platform. In the paper's pipeline: Error correction of the sequences involved clustering with frequency ratios plus a modified nearest-neighbor algorithm, after which the sequences were analyzed in the immunoSEQ Analyzer using IMGT gene definitions. At each rarefaction depth, TCR richness and evenness were averaged over 20 rarefaction repeats, and samples with fewer sequences than the depth were excluded. Relative abundances of V, D and J genes were compared between groups using Wilcoxon rank sum tests, with FDR correction applied. Blinded duplicates gave an intraclass correlation of around 96% for TCR richness and an average of roughly 82% across around 70 gene segments. In its TCRdb copy, this immuneACCESS table keeps in-frame sequences only and misses some clones. Where compared with another copy, unresolved V genes explain less than half of these, and the others have no known cause. Clone size and V and J calls were adopted from that table, with D and trimming inferred from the DNA. The sample table records fewer than 40,000 clones. The top ten clonotypes cover about 7.7% of the sample.

CDR1 KGHSH and CDR2 LQKENI were looked up in the germline V gene. From its cysteine to its phenylalanine, the CDR3 spans 15 amino acids. Part of the CDR3 DNA is given, 36 bases translated from base 1. The trim is 4 bases for V and 6 bases for J, with a gap of 16 bases between the germline ends. As regards this clone: Its cognate antigen has yet to be identified. The DNA ends 3 residues before the CDR3 does, and the rest of the CDR3 is filled in from the germline J gene.

The receptor's source is a woman between 18 and 69 years old with a cervical HPV16 infection that either progressed to CIN3+ or cleared (not recorded which). The receptor chain draws on TRBV18 and TRBJ2-1; TRBD1 might be the D gene, on 7 matching bases. Sequencing was performed on blood buffy coat. The CDR3 reads as follows: CASSLQGGPFNEQFF. The CDR3 DNA, read in part, is TGTGCCAGCTCACTTCAGGGGGGCCCGTTCAATGAG. With all but the CDR3 taken from the reference TRBV18 and TRBJ2-1 genes, the full variable domain is: NAGVMQNPRHLVRRRGQEARLRCSPMKGHSHVYWYRQLPEEGLKFMVYLQKENIIDESGMPKERFSAEFPKEGPSILRIQQVVRGDSAAYFCASSLQGGPFNEQFFGPGTRLTVL.